Each of the 22 T cell receptor beta chains below was sequenced from the same sample in a study of beta chain features in type 1 diabetes. Notes on the study in general: Among all four CD4+ subsets, Type 1 diabetes patients had TCRB CDR3s that were moderately but significantly shorter.

Reverse transcribing all isolated RNA meant expressed TCRB transcripts were sequenced. Profiling relied on immunoSEQ multiplex PCR, and the TCRdb table lists in-frame clones only, not all of them. Among about 180,000 clones listed, approximately 8.1% were seen once. Antigens of these TCRs are unknown. The material sequenced was central memory CD4+ T cells from blood. The receptors were sampled from a woman aged 40 to 49 with type 1 diabetes.

This clone has only a few counts. V is TRBV15 and J is TRBJ2-7; 10 nucleotides match TRBD1. With 1 base clipped from V and 4 bases from J, the junction kept 4 bases outside the gene matches. The CDR3 has 15 residues. The germline gives CDR1 LNHNV, CDR2 YYDKDF (reference sequence). The CDR3 spells CATSRGDRGQYEQYF. The CDR3 DNA is TGTGCCACCAGCAGAGGCGACAGGGGGCAATACGAGCAGTACTTC. The entire variable domain, with the rest obtained from reference TRBV15 and TRBJ2-7, is as follows: DAMVIQNPRYQVTQFGKPVTLSCSQTLNHNVMYWYQQKSSQAPKLLFHYYDKDFNNEADTPDNFQSRRPNTSFCFLDIRSPGLGDTAMYLCATSRGDRGQYEQYFGPGTRLTVT.

The V gene is TRBV4-3, the J gene TRBJ1-4, with 8 nucleotides matching TRBD1. V shed 0 bases and J 7 bases; nucleotides not matched to a gene: 7. The CDR3 runs to 16 residues. Germline V gene lookup returns CDR1 LGHNA and CDR2 YSLEER. The CDR3 here is CASSQEFQGAGEKLFF. CDR3 nucleotides: TGCGCCAGCAGCCAAGAATTCCAGGGGGCCGGTGAAAAACTGTTTTTT.

The chain recombines TRBV14 with TRBJ2-2, with TRBD2 matching 9 bases. Germline lookup yields CDR1 SGHDN and CDR2 FVKESK. V was pared by 4 bases and J by 5 bases, with 5 bases of the junction left unmatched. The CDR3 spans 15 residues. As DNA, the CDR3 is TGTGCCAGCAGCCCCCGACTAGCGGAGACCGGGGAGCTGTTTTTT. Amino acids: CASSPRLAETGELFF.

The V call is TRBV2, the J call TRBJ2-4; D not resolved. The CDR3 totals 16 residues. Germline V gene data show CDR1 as SNHLY and CDR2 as FYNNEI. V dropped 2 bases and J dropped 0 bases, with 11 bases sitting between them. CDR3 sequence (DNA): TGTGCCAGCAGTGAATCTCTGTTTTCAGCCAAAAACATTCAGTACTTC. Residues: CASSESLFSAKNIQYF.

Only a few counts were recorded for this clone. CDR3 region: CATSSRRDTEAFF. CDR3 coding DNA: TGTGCCACCAGCAGTCGCAGGGACACTGAAGCTTTCTTT. The V gene is TRBV15, the J gene TRBJ1-1, with D tentatively TRBD1 (5 bases). This CDR3 has 13 residues. The V gene lost 3 bases and the J gene lost 3 bases, with 8 bases spanning the gap. Germline lookup yields CDR1 LNHNV and CDR2 YYDKDF (reference sequence). The full variable domain, with the rest looked up from reference TRBV15 and TRBJ1-1, is DAMVIQNPRYQVTQFGKPVTLSCSQTLNHNVMYWYQQKSSQAPKLLFHYYDKDFNNEADTPDNFQSRRPNTSFCFLDIRSPGLGDTAMYLCATSSRRDTEAFFGQGTRLTVV.

This clone was detected only a few times. The rearrangement joins TRBV10-3 to TRBJ2-7; 8 nucleotides align to TRBD2. This CDR3 has 12 residues. The V gene end was trimmed by 5 bases and the J gene end by 5 bases; junction bases not matched to a gene: 2. Germline V gene sequence: CDR1 ENHRY, CDR2 SYGVKD. Here the CDR3 DNA reads TGTGCCATCAGTCCGACTAGCGACGAGCAGTACTTC. This encodes CAISPTSDEQYF.

This clone occurred many times. This CDR3 is CASSRLQETQYF. The CDR3 DNA is TGTGCCAGCAGCAGACTTCAAGAGACCCAGTACTTC. The V call is TRBV16, the J call TRBJ2-5; D unresolved. Trimming removed 5 bases from V and 2 bases from J, with 6 bases in between. The CDR3 extends over 12 amino acids. Germline V CDR1 and CDR2: KGHSY, FQNENV.

The table lists this clone with a few counts. The chain couples TRBV6-6 to TRBJ2-6; 8 bases are shared with TRBD1. Germline lookup yields CDR1 MNHNY and CDR2 SVGAGI (reference sequence). V dropped 11 bases and J dropped 0; count of bases not matched to a gene: 3. There are 14 residues in the CDR3. CDR3 bases: TGTGCCGGACAGGGCGGCTCTGGGGCCAACGTCCTGACTTTC. This codes for CAGQGGSGANVLTF.

In its sample, this clone was seen a few times. The V and J genes are TRBV6-1 and TRBJ1-2, with TRBD1 matching 8 bases. CDR3 length: 14 amino acids. The germline gives CDR1 MNHNS, CDR2 SASEGT. V gave up 6 bases and J gave up 7 bases; unmatched junction bases: 10. The CDR3: CASRVTGAVAGYTF. Written as DNA, the CDR3 is TGTGCCAGCAGGGTGACAGGGGCGGTCGCTGGCTACACCTTC.

This chain links TRBV18 with TRBJ2-7; the D gene is possibly TRBD1 (5 bases). Trimming shortened V by 3 bases and J by 3 bases, and 12 bases separated the two germline ends. The germline V gene has CDR1 KGHSH and CDR2 LQKENI. The CDR3 is made up of 14 amino acids. CDR3 loop: CASSPRQKDYEQYF. The CDR3 region has the DNA TGTGCCAGCTCACCGAGACAGAAGGACTACGAGCAGTACTTC.

This clone occurred many times. The genes are TRBV30 and TRBJ1-4; D is undetermined. The CDR3 is 13 amino acids. Germline V gene lookup returns CDR1 GTSNPN and CDR2 SVGIG (reference sequence). Trimming removed 3 bases at V and 4 bases at J, with 9 bases between. The CDR3 DNA is TGTGCCTGGAGCCCCCAGCGTAATGAAAAACTGTTTTTT. Translating it yields CAWSPQRNEKLFF. The variable domain in full, with the rest retrieved from reference TRBV30 and TRBJ1-4, is SQTIHQWPATLVQPVGSPLSLECTVEGTSNPNLYWYRQAAGRGLQLLFYSVGIGQISSEVPQNLSASRPQDRQFILSSKKLLLSDSGFYLCAWSPQRNEKLFFGSGTQLSVL.

V and J are TRBV5-1 and TRBJ1-6, with D perhaps matching TRBD1 (5 bases). Germline CDR1 and CDR2: SGHRS and YFSETQ. V lost 5 bases and J lost 5, with 14 bases in between. The CDR3 has 15 amino acids. The CDR3 DNA follows: TGCGCCAGCAGGACCCCCACAGGAGATAATTCACCCCTCCACTTT. It specifies CASRTPTGDNSPLHF. Filled out from reference TRBV5-1 and TRBJ1-6, the complete variable domain reads KAGVTQTPRYLIKTRGQQVTLSCSPISGHRSVSWYQQTPGQGLQFLFEYFSETQRNKGNFPGRFSGRQFSNSRSEMNVSTLELGDSALYLCASRTPTGDNSPLHFGNGTRLTVT.

This clone was recorded a few times. This chain joins TRBV28 and TRBJ2-3; 12 nucleotides line up with TRBD2. The CDR3 runs 17 residues. Germline V gene lookup returns CDR1 MDHEN and CDR2 SYDVKM. V lost 2 bases to trimming and J lost 5 bases; unmatched junction nucleotides: 8. The chain's CDR3 is CASSLIPSGGVGDTQYF. The CDR3 bases are TGTGCCAGCAGTTTAATACCTAGCGGGGGGGTGGGAGATACGCAGTATTTT.

The rearrangement uses TRBV19 and TRBJ2-5; 9 bases fit TRBD2. V trimming: 3 bases; J trimming: 4 bases; junction bases outside the gene matches: 3. The CDR3 is 14 amino acids. Germline values: CDR1 LNHDA, CDR2 SQIVND (reference sequence). Written as DNA, the CDR3 is TGTGCCAGTAGTATCGGCGGGGGGGGAGAGACCCAGTACTTC. Translated: CASSIGGGGETQYF.

This clone has a handful of counts. The CDR3 here is CASSETGGYTF. The CDR3 DNA reads TGTGCCAGCAGCGAGACAGGTGGCTACACCTTC. This rearrangement joins TRBV2 to TRBJ1-2, with D possibly being TRBD1 (6 bases). Trimming left V 6 bases short and J 7 bases short, with 9 bases between. Germline assignment: CDR1 SNHLY and CDR2 FYNNEI. This CDR3 region has 11 residues.

This clone has just a few counts. The chain joins TRBV6-5 to TRBJ1-4; 10 bases map to TRBD1. This CDR3 spans 11 amino acids. Losses at the gene ends were 4 bases for V and 14 bases for J; bases not matched to a gene: 1. Germline CDR1 and CDR2: MNHEY and SVGAGI. CDR3 coding DNA: TGTGCCAGCAGTTGGGGACAGGGGCTGTTTTTT. This translates into CASSWGQGLFF.

V gene TRBV6-5 combines with J gene TRBJ1-2; 9 nucleotides align to TRBD1. The CDR3 totals 14 residues. With 7 bases clipped from V and 5 bases from J, the junction kept 8 bases outside the gene matches. From germline, CDR1 is MNHEY and CDR2 SVGAGI. CDR3 amino acids: CASNPGQGNYGYTF. DNA for the CDR3: TGTGCCAGCAACCCGGGACAGGGAAATTATGGCTACACCTTC.

Many counts were recorded for this clone. This CDR3 reads CASWDRVGEQYF. The DNA of the CDR3 is TGTGCCAGCTGGGACAGGGTCGGCGAGCAGTACTTC. The chain couples TRBV6-1 to TRBJ2-7, with TRBD1 identical over 9 bases. The CDR3 is 12 residues long. V lost 8 bases to trimming and J lost 6 bases; unmatched junction nucleotides: 5. CDR1 and CDR2 from the germline V gene are MNHNS and SASEGT.

This clone was counted a few times. The chain recombines TRBV7-2 with TRBJ2-1, with 9 bases aligning to TRBD2. J gave up 0 bases and V 5 bases, and 2 bases lay outside the gene matches. CDR1 is SGHTA, CDR2 FQGNSA, per germline. The CDR3 is 15 amino acids. CDR3 nucleotides: TGTGCCAGCAGCCGCGGGGGGGCCTCCTACAATGAGCAGTTCTTC. Encoded protein: CASSRGGASYNEQFF. The full variable domain, in which reference TRBV7-2 and TRBJ2-1 provide the parts outside the CDR3, is GAGVSQSPSNKVTEKGKDVELRCDPISGHTALYWYRQSLGQGLEFLIYFQGNSAPDKSGLPSDRFSAERTGGSVSTLTIQRTQQEDSAVYLCASSRGGASYNEQFFGPGTRLTVL.

This clone turned up a few times. The chain has TRBV4-1 and TRBJ1-5; D might be TRBD1 (6 bases). This CDR3 comprises 14 residues. Germline loops: CDR1 MGHRA, CDR2 YSYEKL. Between the trimmed V and J ends, which lost 2 bases and 9 bases, there was a span of 14 bases. CDR3 DNA sequence: TGCGCCAGCAGCCAACCCAACAGGGTAGGGCCCCAGCATTTT. This sequence encodes CASSQPNRVGPQHF.

J is TRBJ2-7 and V is TRBV7-9; the D gene is possibly TRBD2 (7 bases). V shed 5 bases and J shed 6 bases, with 20 bases lying between them. Germline V gene data show CDR1 as SEHNR and CDR2 as FQNEAQ (reference sequence). This CDR3 is built from 15 residues. CDR3 nucleotides: TGTGCCAGCAGCCCAAGGGAGGGGGGGGCCGCCGAGCAGTACTTC. It encodes CASSPREGGAAEQYF.

This clone appeared a few times. The chain recombines TRBV5-1 with TRBJ1-2; D remains ambiguous. Germline V lookup: CDR1 SGHRS, CDR2 YFSETQ. The CDR3 runs to 15 residues. The V end lost 0 bases, the J end lost 0 bases, and 9 bases lay between the germline ends. The CDR3, as DNA: TGCGCCAGCAGCTTGGAGACGACTACTAACTATGGCTACACCTTC. Amino acids: CASSLETTTNYGYTF.